This record concerns one T cell receptor beta chain sequence. This record comes from a study of cytomegalovirus exposure and HLA in healthy donors. Turning to the study itself: Earlier, 95 million to 130 million unique TCR beta sequences were recovered from roughly 200 million T cells by an analysis. There were some 81 million unique TCRs (from HLA-typed donors) in an early data release.

Participants comprised healthy donors of bone marrow. This CDR3 spans 16 amino acids. Trimming took 3 bases from V and 5 from J; bases not matched to a gene: 13. Germline V CDR1 and CDR2: GTSNPN, SVGIG (reference sequence). PCR involved 60 Vbeta and 13 Jbeta primers. The protocol was immunoSEQ multiplex PCR, while the TCRdb copy is restricted to in-frame clones and leaves out a portion. The sample lists approximately 93,000 clones; under 85% were seen once. Sequencing was carried out using PBMCs. The receptor was isolated from a middle-aged woman in good health and CMV-seronegative. The gene calls are TRBV30 and TRBJ1-1, with TRBD1 matching over 9 bases. This chain's CDR3 is CAWRPIQGALSTEAFF. CDR3 DNA sequence: TGTGCCTGGAGACCAATACAGGGGGCGCTTAGTACTGAAGCTTTCTTT. Drawing the rest from reference TRBV30 and TRBJ1-1, the complete variable domain is SQTIHQWPATLVQPVGSPLSLECTVEGTSNPNLYWYRQAAGRGLQLLFYSVGIGQISSEVPQNLSASRPQDRQFILSSKKLLLSDSGFYLCAWRPIQGALSTEAFFGQGTRLTVV.